The 15 T cell receptor beta chains given below trace back to one sample, sequenced in a study of CD8+CD57+ T cells in acquired aplastic anemia. Profiling of TCR beta VDJ combinations and CDR3 sequences used genomic DNA as template. TCRdb itself ran the reads through MiXCR, one entry per CDR3 protein. The sample yields about 400,000 distinct CDR3 sequences, 65% to 80% seen once. Input material: sorted CD4+, CD8+, or CD8+CD57+ T cells (not recorded which) from PBMCs. The origin of the receptors is a human donor in good health, serving as a control.

The chain is built from TRBV7-3 and TRBJ1-4, with D possibly being TRBD1 (5 bases). CDR1 and CDR2 (germline): SGHTA, FQGTGA. V lost 3 bases to trimming and J lost 13 bases, with 15 bases between them. This CDR3 has 13 residues. The CDR3 here is CASSFAAGGGLFF. The CDR3 DNA reads TGTGCCAGCAGCTTCGCAGCCGGGGGGGGACTGTTTTTT.

This clonotype appeared once. V usage is TRBV30 and J usage is TRBJ1-2; 10 nucleotides match TRBD1. There are 13 residues in the CDR3. The junction had 4 bases not matched to a gene; V was cut back by 5 bases and J by 4 bases. The germline CDR1 and CDR2 sequences are GTSNPN and SVGIG (reference sequence). This CDR3 is CAWGDRGIYGYTF. In nucleotides, the CDR3 is TGTGCCTGGGGGGACAGGGGAATCTATGGCTACACCTTC.

The rearrangement links TRBV5-1 to TRBJ1-3, with TRBD1 matching over 8 bases. The CDR3 is 18 residues long. The V and J ends lost 0 bases and 0 bases, in that order; junction bases with no gene match: 8. Germline values: CDR1 SGHRS, CDR2 YFSETQ. The CDR3, as DNA: TGCGCCAGCAGCTTGGCCGTTTTAGGACAGGGCTCTGGAAACACCATATATTTT. Its translation is CASSLAVLGQGSGNTIYF.

A few counts support this clonotype. V and J are TRBV5-4 and TRBJ1-6; 7 bases are shared with TRBD1. Germline assignment: CDR1 SGHNT and CDR2 YYREEE (reference sequence). J was trimmed by 7 bases and V by 4 bases; bases with no gene match: 11. The CDR3 covers 16 residues. The CDR3 nucleotides read TGTGCCAGCAGCGTCGACAGGGCCTACAGCAATTCACCCCTCCACTTT. Translated: CASSVDRAYSNSPLHF.

This chain connects TRBV5-1 to TRBJ1-1; no clear D gene. V lost 0 bases and J 4 bases, leaving 16 bases between the germline ends. CDR3 length: 16 amino acids. CDR1 and CDR2 (germline): SGHRS, YFSETQ. The CDR3 is CASSLERPGTGTEAFF. DNA for the CDR3: TGCGCCAGCAGCTTGGAGCGACCCGGCACGGGCACTGAAGCTTTCTTT.

Worth noting for this clonotype: Because it lacks the conserved phenylalanine or tryptophan at the end, this CDR3 is likely a read error. The limits of the CDR3 on the DNA are not certain, so only TCRdb's listed CDR3 is given. The V gene is TRBV19, the J gene TRBJ1-6. The CDR3 is 14 amino acids in total, end residues counted. Per germline, CDR1 LNHDA and CDR2 SQIVND (reference sequence). CDR3 sequence: CASSMKEIGSSVHY.

The chain combines TRBV15 with TRBJ1-2, with D unclear. The germline gives CDR1 LNHNV, CDR2 YYDKDF (reference sequence). V was trimmed by 3 bases and J by 4 bases, leaving 9 bases between them. The CDR3 is 13 residues long. CDR3 loop: CATSRDRAYGYTF. CDR3 in DNA: TGTGCCACCAGCAGGGACCGAGCCTATGGCTACACCTTC.

The rearrangement uses TRBV7-6 and TRBJ2-7; unclear D gene. V dropped 6 bases and J dropped 12 bases, with 18 bases sitting between them. Germline CDR1 reads SGHVS; CDR2 reads FNYEAQ. CDR3 length: 12 residues. CDR3 DNA sequence: TGTGCCAGCAGTTTGGAAGGCGATCTTTTGTACTTC. Amino acids: CASSLEGDLLYF.

This chain joins TRBV25-1 and TRBJ2-3, with unresolved D. V was cut by 5 bases and J by 1 base, with 7 bases left in between. CDR3 length: 13 residues. The V gene's germline CDR1 is MGHDK and CDR2 SYGVNS. CDR3 loop: CASSRGGTDTQYF. CDR3 coding DNA: TGTGCCAGCAGTCGTGGGGGCACAGATACGCAGTATTTT.

This rearrangement joins TRBV30 to TRBJ2-2; the D is unclear. The V and J ends lost 3 bases and 2 bases respectively, with 13 bases between them. This CDR3 contains 15 residues. Germline CDR1 reads GTSNPN; CDR2 reads SVGIG (reference sequence). The CDR3 region is CAWRVGRSNTGELFF. The CDR3 DNA sequence: TGTGCCTGGAGAGTCGGACGGAGCAACACCGGGGAGCTGTTTTTT. The full variable domain, rest sourced from reference TRBV30 and TRBJ2-2, is SQTIHQWPATLVQPVGSPLSLECTVEGTSNPNLYWYRQAAGRGLQLLFYSVGIGQISSEVPQNLSASRPQDRQFILSSKKLLLSDSGFYLCAWRVGRSNTGELFFGEGSRLTVL.

V and J are TRBV19 and TRBJ1-5; tentatively, D is TRBD1 (5 bases). CDR3 length: 18 amino acids. V gave up 0 bases and J gave up 5 bases, with 20 bases separating them. CDR1 LNHDA and CDR2 SQIVND come from the germline V gene (reference sequence). The CDR3 nucleotides read TGTGCCAGTAGTATAGATCTATCAGGGACCGCTGCGCATCAGCCCCAGCATTTT. Translating it yields CASSIDLSGTAAHQPQHF.

This clonotype came up a few times. A read error may produce the germline difference seen at one junction end. J is TRBJ2-6 and V is TRBV7-8, with 9 bases fitting TRBD1. This CDR3 contains 13 residues. Germline CDR1 is SGHVS and CDR2 is FQNEAQ. CDR3 DNA: TGTGCCAGCAGCCATACAGGGGGCAGGACTGGAGCTTTC. Translation: CASSHTGGRTGAF.

V gene TRBV20-1 combines with J gene TRBJ2-6, with D uncertain. Trimming removed 3 bases from V and 3 bases from J, with 3 bases in between. The length of the CDR3 is 12 residues. CDR1 DFQATT and CDR2 SNEGSKA come from the germline V gene (reference sequence). The CDR3 coding sequence is TGCAGTGCTAGGAGTGGGGCCAACGTCCTGACTTTC. It yields the protein CSARSGANVLTF.

This clonotype was observed a single time. This likely comes from a read error, as the CDR3 has no conserved phenylalanine or tryptophan at its end. No DNA is shown, since the ends of the CDR3 on it are uncertain; the CDR3 is the one TCRdb lists. The rearrangement joins TRBV7-2 to TRBJ1-4; the D call of TRBD1 is as the table states it, not checked on the DNA. With termini counted, the CDR3 has 11 amino acids. CDR1 and CDR2 from the germline V gene are SGHTA and FQGNSA. The CDR3: CASSPQQGSPY.

A note on this clonotype: The junction departs from the called germline gene at one end, perhaps through a read error. The chain links TRBV7-3 to TRBJ2-2; perhaps TRBD2 as D (6 bases). The CDR3 is 14 amino acids. Germline assignment: CDR1 SGHTA and CDR2 FQGTGA. CDR3 bases: TGTGCCAGCAGCTTTGGCACCCGCACCGGGGAGGTGTTTTTT. Protein: CASSFGTRTGEVFF.